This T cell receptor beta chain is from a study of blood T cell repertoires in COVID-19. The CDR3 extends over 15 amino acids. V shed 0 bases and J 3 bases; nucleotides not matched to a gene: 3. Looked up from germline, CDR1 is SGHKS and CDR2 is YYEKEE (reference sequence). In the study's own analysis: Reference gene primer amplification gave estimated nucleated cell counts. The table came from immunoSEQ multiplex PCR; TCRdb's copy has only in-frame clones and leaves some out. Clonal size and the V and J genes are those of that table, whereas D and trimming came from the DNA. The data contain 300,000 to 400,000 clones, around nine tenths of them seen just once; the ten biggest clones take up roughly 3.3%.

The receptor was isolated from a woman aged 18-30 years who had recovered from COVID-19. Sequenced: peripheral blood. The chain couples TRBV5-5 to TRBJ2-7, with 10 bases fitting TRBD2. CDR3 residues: CASSLGLAGDYEQYV. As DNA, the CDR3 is TGTGCCAGCAGCTTGGGTCTAGCGGGGGACTACGAGCAGTACGTC.